Given below is one T cell receptor (beta chain) in context. The antigen remains undetermined. This sample was included in a study of human T cells and chemical hapten exposure. Study overall: Mainly, slight library volume differences in the pool made TCR yields vary.

Study-level results: There was no change with DPC sensitization in TCRs above 1 in 1000 frequency.

The germline V gene has CDR1 LNHNV and CDR2 YYDKDF (reference sequence). CDR3 length: 15 amino acids. V shed 3 bases and J shed 0 bases, with 9 bases lying between them. For the library, individual cDNA molecules each received unique molecular identifiers. Under the authors' procedure: Sample TCR counts, which ranged from roughly 23,224 to 750,000, had a median of approximately 100,000. From the RACE reads, TCRdb called clonotypes with MiXCR, one entry per CDR3 protein. TCRdb, not the authors, supplied the V and J calls. The sample has 130,000 or so distinct CDR3 sequences, roughly 9.5% seen once; the top ten hold roughly 2%. Time point of the sample: healthy volunteer bleed at 2 weeks. Someone pulled total RNA out of unfractionated whole blood.

The sequenced sample consisted of whole blood. The chain recombines TRBV15 with TRBJ1-5, with D possibly matching TRBD1 (5 bases). This clonotype originated in a male donor in good health. Some clones in this sample may be carry-over from other donors' samples. CDR3 sequence: CATSRDMGSNQPQHF. The CDR3 DNA follows: TGTGCCACCAGCAGGGACATGGGTAGCAATCAGCCCCAGCATTTT.